One sample yielded the 14 T cell receptor beta chains listed below, sequenced in a study of blood T cell repertoires in COVID-19. TCRdb keeps only in-frame clones here, not all; method: immunoSEQ multiplex PCR. Among some 300,000 clones, about nine tenths were seen once, and the ten largest hold approximately 9.4%. The sequencing input was PBMCs or T cells enriched from blood (not recorded which). The receptors derive from a woman in her thirties or forties who had recovered from COVID-19.

This chain links TRBV7-2 with TRBJ1-6; 10 nucleotides agree with TRBD1. Germline CDR1 SGHTA, CDR2 FQGNSA. J gave up 0 bases and V 2 bases, and 4 bases lay outside the gene matches. This CDR3 is built from 18 residues. The CDR3 sequence is CASSLWTGGNSYNSPLHF. The CDR3 DNA reads as TGTGCCAGCAGCTTATGGACAGGGGGAAACTCCTATAATTCACCCCTCCACTTT.

This clone has only one observation. V is TRBV2 and J is TRBJ2-3; a possible D gene is TRBD2 (5 bases). Germline V gene sequence: CDR1 SNHLY, CDR2 FYNNEI. Trimming pared 7 bases from V and 1 base from J, leaving 12 bases between. The CDR3 is 14 residues long. This chain's CDR3 is CASKVATGTDTQYF. CDR3 coding DNA: TGTGCCAGCAAGGTAGCGACGGGCACAGATACGCAGTATTTT.

The rearrangement joins TRBV23-1 to TRBJ1-2; the match to TRBD1 covers 11 bases. TRBV23-1 is labeled an ORF, and its function is uncertain. After removal of 3 bases from V and 0 bases from J, the junction contained 6 bases not matched to a gene. This CDR3 region has 17 residues. DNA of the CDR3: TGCGCCAGCAGTCATTTTGGACAGGGGGCGACTAACTATGGCTACACCTTC. This codes for CASSHFGQGATNYGYTF.

This clone showed up just once. CDR3 sequence: CASSLREGDTQYF. CDR3 DNA: TGTGCCAGCAGCTTACGCGAGGGAGATACGCAGTATTTT. The chain couples TRBV7-2 to TRBJ2-3, with D possibly matching TRBD2 (5 bases). This CDR3 comprises 13 residues. Germline values: CDR1 SGHTA, CDR2 FQGNSA. Trimming took off 2 bases at V and 5 bases at J, with 8 bases between the two ends.

The chain joins TRBV9 to TRBJ1-6; 10 nucleotides align to TRBD1. CDR1 SGDLS and CDR2 YYNGEE come from the germline V gene. CDR3 size: 15 residues. V shed 4 bases, J shed 9 bases, and the junction held 7 bases outside the gene matches. The CDR3 sequence is CASSPTDRGGSPLHF. The CDR3 DNA reads as TGTGCCAGCAGCCCGACGGACAGGGGGGGTTCACCCCTCCACTTT.

This chain's CDR3 is CASSQDTGNRIQYF. For the CDR3, the DNA is TGTGCCAGCAGCCAAGATACGGGAAATCGCATTCAGTACTTC. V and J are TRBV3-1 (or the pseudogene TRBV3-2) and TRBJ2-4; the D gene is possibly TRBD2 (5 bases). From germline, CDR1 is LGHDT and CDR2 YNNKEL (reference sequence). CDR3 length: 14 residues. V was shortened by 0 bases and J by 9 bases, with 12 bases between the two germline ends.

This chain uses TRBV5-4 with TRBJ2-3; 11 positions match TRBD2. The CDR3 runs to 18 residues. CDR1 and CDR2 (germline): SGHNT, YYREEE (reference sequence). V lost 0 bases to trimming and J lost 2 bases; unmatched junction nucleotides: 8. The CDR3 protein is CASSLGGLAALSTDTQYF. In nucleotides, the CDR3 is TGTGCCAGCAGCTTGGGGGGACTAGCGGCTCTCTCCACAGATACGCAGTATTTT.

The chain links TRBV19 to TRBJ2-7; possibly TRBD1 for D (5 bases). CDR3 length equals 14 residues. The germline V and J ends were trimmed by 5 bases and 3 bases, with 14 bases remaining between them. From germline, CDR1 is LNHDA and CDR2 SQIVND (reference sequence). The CDR3 sequence is CASSSGLGDYEQYF. In DNA, the CDR3 is TGTGCCAGTAGTTCGGGCTTAGGGGACTACGAGCAGTACTTC.

V usage is TRBV12-5 and J usage is TRBJ2-1, with a possible D match to TRBD1 (7 bases). Germline V gene lookup returns CDR1 LGHNT and CDR2 FRNRAP. The ends were cut back, 8 bases at V and 3 bases at J, with 17 bases in the middle. The CDR3 sequence is 15 residues long. The CDR3 DNA is TGTGCTAGTAGCCCCGGCGGGACAGTCTACAATGAGCAGTTCTTC. Translated: CASSPGGTVYNEQFF.

The chain uses TRBV10-3 and TRBJ2-7, with D perhaps matching TRBD2 (6 bases). Trimming pared 8 bases from V and 3 bases from J, leaving 14 bases between. This CDR3 has 13 residues. The germline CDR1 and CDR2 sequences are ENHRY and SYGVKD. The CDR3 protein is CAILSDYNYEQYF. The CDR3 nucleotides are TGTGCCATCCTGTCGGACTACAACTACGAGCAGTACTTC.

V and J are TRBV27 and TRBJ1-3; no reliable D call. CDR3 length: 14 amino acids. The germline V gene encodes CDR1 MNHEY and CDR2 SMNVEV (reference sequence). V was shortened by 3 bases and J by 4 bases, with 10 bases between the two germline ends. Here the CDR3 reads CASSFGTKGNTIYF. CDR3 in DNA: TGTGCCAGCAGTTTTGGTACAAAAGGAAACACCATATATTTT.

This sequence joins TRBV6-5 and TRBJ2-7, with D possibly being TRBD1 (5 bases). There are 14 residues in the CDR3. The germline gives CDR1 MNHEY, CDR2 SVGAGI. Trimming took 2 bases from V and 3 from J, leaving 11 bases between them. CDR3 residues: CASSYKQGYYEQYF. CDR3 nucleotide sequence: TGTGCCAGCAGTTACAAGCAGGGATACTACGAGCAGTACTTC.

V and J are TRBV7-3 and TRBJ2-5; 8 nucleotides line up with TRBD2. The CDR3 is made up of 13 amino acids. The germline V gene has CDR1 SGHTA and CDR2 FQGTGA. With V trimmed by 5 bases and J by 4 bases, 3 bases remained unmatched. The DNA of the CDR3 is TGTGCCAGCAGCGTCCGGGAGGGAGAGACCCAGTACTTC. Amino acids: CASSVREGETQYF.

The CDR3: CAWGTSERTNEQFF. CDR3 bases: TGTGCCTGGGGGACTAGCGAGAGGACCAATGAGCAGTTCTTC. This chain links TRBV30 with TRBJ2-1; 10 bases fit TRBD2. V shed 5 bases, J shed 6 bases, and the junction held 7 bases outside the gene matches. CDR3 length equals 14 residues. CDR1 is GTSNPN and CDR2 is SVGIG in the germline V gene (reference sequence).